The table lists the clone carrying this T cell receptor beta chain with many counts. Its cognate antigen is unknown. The data derive from a study of CD8 T cells in ankylosing spondylitis. Study-wide results and caveats: Several highly homologous variants made up a TCR beta motif, and this motif appeared characteristic of ankylosing spondylitis blood.

Preparation of TCR beta libraries was done by quantitative 5'-RACE with molecular barcodes. TCRdb redid the calling of the 5' RACE reads with MiXCR, one entry per CDR3 protein. This sample has around 490,000 distinct CDR3 sequences, with approximately 5.3% found just once. Germline assignment: CDR1 MNHEY and CDR2 SVGAGI. The CDR3 spans 16 residues. J lost 3 bases, V lost 0 bases, and 6 bases had no gene match. The sequence was obtained from a male donor with ankylosing spondylitis. This sequence joins TRBV6-5 and TRBJ2-7; TRBD2 agrees at 9 bases. The sequenced material came from blood, either unsorted or a sorted T cell fraction (not recorded which). The CDR3 DNA sequence: TGTGCCAGCAGTTACTCGATCCTAGCGGGGAACTACGAGCAGTACTTC. Protein sequence: CASSYSILAGNYEQYF.